This T cell receptor (beta chain) was profiled in a study of T cells in Graves' hyperthyroidism and ophthalmopathy. Notes on this clonotype: Antigen unknown.

Findings and limits, study-wide: Ophthalmopathy got predicted by the model a median around six months before its onset. Most clonotypes expanded in the thyroid (above 0.001) were also present in blood.

The CDR3 contains 14 residues. Trimming cost V 8 bases and J 0 bases; bases outside gene matches: 2. Germline CDR1 LGHDT, CDR2 YNNKEL (reference sequence). Patients aged 18 to 65 had newly diagnosed hyperthyroidism that had lasted under 2 months. There were TCR beta CDR3 regions amplified from RNA transcripts. First-round RT-PCR with HTBI primers amplified the TCR CDR3 region. TCRdb itself ran the multiplex PCR reads through MiXCR, one entry per CDR3 protein. The sample consists of about 210,000 distinct CDR3 sequences, roughly 15% of them appearing once. The TCR was taken from a man aged 45-60 years with Graves' hyperthyroidism. The material sequenced was blood. This sequence joins TRBV3-1 and TRBJ2-4; TRBD2 matches 9 bases. The CDR3 here is CASSSGVAKNIQYF. CDR3 in DNA: TGTGCCAGCTCTAGCGGGGTAGCCAAAAACATTCAGTACTTC.